The entry below describes one T cell receptor (beta chain). An input of roughly 0.5 to 1 ug of RNA was subjected to reverse transcription using random hexamers. Amplification of TCR beta CDR3 spanned 54 Vbeta and 13 Jbeta via immunoSEQ multiplex PCR. TCRdb re-analysed the immunoSEQ multiplex PCR reads in MiXCR, keeping a single row per CDR3 protein. The repertoire holds some 130,000 distinct CDR3 sequences, roughly 94% seen once, with 0.1% to 0.15% in the top ten. V lost 6 bases and J lost 2; bases outside the gene matches: 9. The CDR3 is 16 amino acids. The multiple sclerosis control cohort comprised treatment-naive individuals presenting with stable or active relapsing-remitting disease. The sample comes from a study of CD8 T cells in Susac syndrome.

The chain employs TRBV12-3 or TRBV12-4 and TRBJ1-5; 8 bases line up with TRBD1. This receptor was identified in a human donor with multiple sclerosis. Sequenced material: CD4+ T cells from PBMCs. The CDR3 DNA reads TGTGCCAGCAGCCGAACTCAGGGGGCCGGCAATCAGCCCCAGCATTTT. As protein: CASSRTQGAGNQPQHF.